These 31 T cell receptor beta chains came from one sample sequenced in a study of brain T cells in children with intractable seizures. Here immunoSEQ multiplex PCR was the method, and the copy in TCRdb shows in-frame clones only, minus some. Among fewer than 85,000 clones listed, under 95% were seen once. This specimen consisted of peripheral blood, obtained at surgery. These receptors were obtained from a boy under two years old with tuberous sclerosis and intractable seizures.

This clone came up a few times. This chain uses TRBV30 with TRBJ1-2; D unresolved. The ends were cut back, 0 bases at V and 5 bases at J, with 4 bases in the middle. The CDR3 covers 11 residues. The V gene's germline CDR1 is GTSNPN and CDR2 SVGIG (reference sequence). The CDR3 bases are TGTGCCTGGAGTGTCGGATATGGCTACACCTTC. It yields the protein CAWSVGYGYTF.

The chain joins TRBV5-1 to TRBJ1-2; 8 bases are a match to TRBD1. The CDR3 spans 14 residues. Germline trimming cut 4 bases from V and 4 bases from J; bases unmatched to any gene: 6. Germline lookup yields CDR1 SGHRS and CDR2 YFSETQ. The CDR3 is CASSPFGTGYGYTF. CDR3 coding DNA: TGCGCCAGCAGCCCTTTTGGGACAGGCTATGGCTACACCTTC.

The V gene is TRBV29-1, the J gene TRBJ2-3, with D perhaps matching TRBD2 (7 bases). The CDR3 consists of 14 residues. Trimming shortened V by 3 bases and J by 1 base, and 11 bases separated the two germline ends. Germline CDR1 SQVTM, CDR2 ANQGSEA. Here the CDR3 DNA reads TGCAGCGTTGATGGGGGGGCTGGCACAGATACGCAGTATTTT. Translated, it gives CSVDGGAGTDTQYF.

This chain connects TRBV5-4 to TRBJ2-7, with 11 bases that match TRBD1. The CDR3 extends over 16 amino acids. Germline-derived CDR1 and CDR2 are SGHNT and YYREEE (reference sequence). The trim removed 4 bases at V and 6 bases at J, leaving 12 bases unmatched. Here the CDR3 DNA reads TGTGCCAGCAGCCCAGTCCGGGACAGGGGGATTGGCGAGCAGTACTTC. This translates into CASSPVRDRGIGEQYF.

This chain connects TRBV6-5 to TRBJ2-5; D call uncertain. This CDR3 is 11 amino acids long. The V gene lost 6 bases and the J gene lost 5 bases, with 7 bases spanning the gap. Germline values: CDR1 MNHEY, CDR2 SVGAGI. The CDR3 sequence is CASSSGETQYF. The CDR3 DNA reads as TGTGCCAGCAGCTCTGGGGAGACCCAGTACTTC.

The chain couples TRBV5-5 to TRBJ2-7; D unclear. Trimming pared 7 bases from V and 1 base from J, leaving 9 bases between. Germline values: CDR1 SGHKS, CDR2 YYEKEE (reference sequence). The CDR3 has 12 residues. The CDR3 region is CASGYGSYEQYF. CDR3 sequence (DNA): TGTGCCAGCGGGTACGGGTCCTACGAGCAGTACTTC.

The gene calls are TRBV7-9 and TRBJ1-5; a weak D match, TRBD1 (5 bases). Trimming took 5 bases from V and 2 from J, leaving 10 bases between them. The CDR3 consists of 14 residues. Germline CDR1 is SEHNR and CDR2 is FQNEAQ (reference sequence). The CDR3 spells CASSLGLGNQPQHF. As DNA, the CDR3 is TGTGCCAGCAGCCTGGGGCTGGGCAATCAGCCCCAGCATTTT.

The chain employs TRBV6-5 and TRBJ2-6; no firm D call. The germline CDR1 and CDR2 sequences are MNHEY and SVGAGI. The CDR3 runs 16 residues. V was shortened by 0 bases and J by 2 bases, with 8 bases between the two germline ends. CDR3 coding DNA: TGTGCCAGCAGTTACTCGATACAGACTGGGGCCAACGTCCTGACTTTC. This encodes CASSYSIQTGANVLTF.

V is TRBV5-1 and J is TRBJ1-1; 7 nucleotides align to TRBD1. V was pared by 2 bases and J by 4 bases, with 8 bases of the junction left unmatched. The CDR3 sequence is 15 residues long. Germline V CDR1 and CDR2: SGHRS, YFSETQ. The CDR3 nucleotides read TGCGCCAGCAGCTTTCAAATGGCAGGGGGCACTGAAGCTTTCTTT. Translation: CASSFQMAGGTEAFF.

The V and J genes are TRBV24-1 and TRBJ1-2; 12 bases agree with TRBD1. V lost 7 bases and J lost 6; bases outside the gene matches: 2. Germline-derived CDR1 and CDR2 are KGHDR and SFDVKD. The CDR3 covers 13 residues. CDR3 DNA sequence: TGTGCCACCAGGGGGACAGGGGGCCATGGCTACACCTTC. Protein product: CATRGTGGHGYTF.

CDR3 amino acids: CASSIGRHTEAFF. CDR3 DNA: TGTGCCAGCAGTATAGGGAGGCACACTGAAGCTTTCTTT. The chain recombines TRBV6-5 with TRBJ1-1; D is ambiguous. Germline-derived CDR1 and CDR2 are MNHEY and SVGAGI. Deletions cut 5 bases from V and 3 bases from J, with 10 bases between. CDR3 size: 13 residues.

The chain recombines TRBV19 with TRBJ1-1, with TRBD1 identical over 7 bases. Germline CDR1 is LNHDA and CDR2 is SQIVND (reference sequence). V lost 5 bases, J lost 7 bases, and 7 bases stayed unmatched. The CDR3 has 13 residues. CDR3 nucleotides: TGTGCCAGTAGTCCACTCGACAGGGTTGAAGCTTTCTTT. Amino acid sequence: CASSPLDRVEAFF.

This sequence joins TRBV24-1 and TRBJ1-2, with D possibly TRBD1 on 6 matching bases. This CDR3 is built from 14 residues. Trimming stripped 4 bases from V and 6 bases from J, with 14 bases between. CDR1 is KGHDR and CDR2 is SFDVKD in the germline V gene. For the CDR3, the DNA is TGTGCCACCAGTGACCCTTTGGGGGGGCATGGCTACACCTTC. Its protein is CATSDPLGGHGYTF.

This CDR3 is CASSFAQIYGYTF. Written as DNA, the CDR3 is TGTGCCAGCAGCTTCGCTCAGATCTATGGCTACACCTTC. The V call is TRBV7-9, the J call TRBJ1-2; the D is unclear. The V and J ends lost 3 bases and 4 bases respectively, with 9 bases between them. The CDR3 totals 13 residues. CDR1 and CDR2 from the germline V gene are SEHNR and FQNEAQ (reference sequence).

This chain links TRBV6-6 with TRBJ1-5, with no clear D. The CDR3 contains 14 residues. Trimming stripped 5 bases from V and 3 bases from J, with 11 bases between. CDR1 and CDR2 from the germline V gene are MNHNY and SVGAGI (reference sequence). The CDR3 coding sequence is TGTGCCAGCAGTCCCCACCTAGACAATCAGCCCCAGCATTTT. Translating it yields CASSPHLDNQPQHF.

V usage is TRBV7-2 and J usage is TRBJ2-7; D is unclear. This CDR3 spans 15 amino acids. Germline assignment: CDR1 SGHTA and CDR2 FQGNSA. V lost 0 bases and J 3 bases, leaving 12 bases between the germline ends. DNA for the CDR3: TGTGCCAGCAGCTTAGCGTGGTACTCCTTCTACGAGCAGTACTTC. This translates into CASSLAWYSFYEQYF.

The chain recombines TRBV9 with TRBJ2-7; 11 nucleotides align to TRBD2. This CDR3 has 14 residues. CDR1 is SGDLS, CDR2 YYNGEE, per germline. V shed 4 bases, J shed 2 bases, and the junction held 2 bases outside the gene matches. CDR3 DNA sequence: TGTGCCAGCAGCTATAGCGGGGGGGCCTACGAGCAGTACTTC. Its translation: CASSYSGGAYEQYF.

The chain links TRBV5-1 to TRBJ2-5; D possibly corresponds to TRBD2 (6 bases). Germline values: CDR1 SGHRS, CDR2 YFSETQ. Trimming pared 5 bases from V and 0 bases from J, leaving 11 bases between. The CDR3 runs to 14 residues. The CDR3 is CASSSWGDQETQYF. In DNA, the CDR3 is TGCGCCAGCAGTTCGTGGGGGGACCAAGAGACCCAGTACTTC.

This clone appeared a single time. The rearrangement links TRBV29-1 to TRBJ1-2, with 8 bases aligning to TRBD1. The CDR3 sequence is 15 residues long. The germline V gene has CDR1 SQVTM and CDR2 ANQGSEA. Trimming removed 6 bases from V and 2 bases from J; junction bases left unmatched: 11. In nucleotides, the CDR3 is TGCAGCGTGGTGGACAGGGAAGGGGGAAACTATGGCTACACCTTC. It translates to CSVVDREGGNYGYTF.

This clone was counted a single time. This CDR3 reads CASSTGTGGFYEQYF. As DNA, the CDR3 is TGTGCCAGTAGCACCGGGACAGGGGGCTTCTACGAGCAGTACTTC. The chain combines TRBV19 with TRBJ2-7; 12 bases line up with TRBD1. This CDR3 region has 15 residues. Germline trimming cut 6 bases from V and 3 bases from J; bases unmatched to any gene: 6. Germline values: CDR1 LNHDA, CDR2 SQIVND (reference sequence).

The chain has TRBV18 and TRBJ1-1, with D possibly being TRBD1 (5 bases). Germline V gene sequence: CDR1 KGHSH, CDR2 LQKENI. Trimming removed 3 bases at V and 0 bases at J, with 17 bases between. The CDR3 runs 17 residues. Here the CDR3 DNA reads TGTGCCAGCTCACCTCGAGTAGATGGGGGATTGAACACTGAAGCTTTCTTT. Residues: CASSPRVDGGLNTEAFF.

This clone turned up a few times. This chain links TRBV7-9 with TRBJ1-1; TRBD1 agrees at 9 bases. Germline V gene lookup returns CDR1 SEHNR and CDR2 FQNEAQ (reference sequence). This CDR3 contains 18 residues. Trimming took 5 bases from V and 0 from J; bases not matched to a gene: 13. The CDR3 here is CASSPQTPGQGMNTEAFF. CDR3 nucleotide sequence: TGTGCCAGCAGCCCACAAACCCCGGGACAGGGTATGAACACTGAAGCTTTCTTT.

The rearrangement joins TRBV4-1 to TRBJ1-2; D is unclear. The germline CDR1 and CDR2 sequences are MGHRA and YSYEKL. The CDR3 is 17 residues long. V lost 0 bases and J lost 6, with 20 bases in between. The CDR3 DNA is TGCGCCAGCAGCCAAGAAGATGTTTCCTACTACTGGGATGGCTACACCTTC. It codes for CASSQEDVSYYWDGYTF.

This chain uses TRBV6-5 with TRBJ1-1; D is uncertain. Germline V gives CDR1 MNHEY, CDR2 SVGAGI. Trimming stripped 0 bases from V and 3 bases from J, with 11 bases between. The CDR3 is made up of 15 amino acids. For the CDR3, the DNA is TGTGCCAGCAGTTACTCAGTCCTTTTGGACACTGAAGCTTTCTTT. It codes for CASSYSVLLDTEAFF.

The chain carries TRBV11-1 and TRBJ2-1, with TRBD1 matching 9 bases. Germline-derived CDR1 and CDR2 are SGHAT and FQDESV (reference sequence). V trimming: 5 bases; J trimming: 7 bases; junction bases outside the gene matches: 9. The CDR3 is 15 residues long. CDR3 bases: TGTGCCAGCAGCACGGGACAGGGCCTATGGAATGAGCAGTTCTTC. Translated: CASSTGQGLWNEQFF. The full variable domain, its missing parts supplied by reference TRBV11-1 and TRBJ2-1, is EAEVAQSPRYKITEKSQAVAFWCDPISGHATLYWYRQILGQGPELLVQFQDESVVDDSQLPKDRFSAERLKGVDSTLKIQPAELGDSAMYLCASSTGQGLWNEQFFGPGTRLTVL.

This chain uses TRBV19 with TRBJ2-1; possibly TRBD1 or TRBD2 for D (5 bases each). The CDR3 is 14 residues long. V lost 6 bases and J 4 bases, leaving 13 bases between the germline ends. Germline-derived CDR1 and CDR2 are LNHDA and SQIVND (reference sequence). CDR3 bases: TGTGCCAGTAGGACCCCGTGGGGGTACAATGAGCAGTTCTTC. Protein: CASRTPWGYNEQFF. Using reference TRBV19 and TRBJ2-1 for the parts outside the CDR3, the full variable domain is DGGITQSPKYLFRKEGQNVTLSCEQNLNHDAMYWYRQDPGQGLRLIYYSQIVNDFQKGDIAEGYSVSREKKESFPLTVTSAQKNPTAFYLCASRTPWGYNEQFFGPGTRLTVL.

The V call is TRBV7-9, the J call TRBJ2-1; 7 bases line up with TRBD2. V lost 1 base, J lost 2 bases, and 2 bases stayed unmatched. Germline-derived CDR1 and CDR2 are SEHNR and FQNEAQ (reference sequence). The CDR3 contains 15 residues. Here the CDR3 reads CASSLVSGTYNEQFF. CDR3 nucleotides: TGTGCCAGCAGCTTAGTGAGCGGGACCTACAATGAGCAGTTCTTC.

The chain uses TRBV6-1 and TRBJ1-6; perhaps TRBD1 as D (5 bases). From germline, CDR1 is MNHNS and CDR2 SASEGT. V gave up 4 bases and J gave up 0 bases, with 10 bases separating them. The CDR3 is made up of 16 amino acids. CDR3 sequence: CASSVGEFSYNSPLHF. The CDR3 region has the DNA TGTGCCAGCAGTGTGGGGGAATTCTCCTATAATTCACCCCTCCACTTT.

The chain links TRBV11-2 to TRBJ2-1, with no clear D. The CDR3 covers 15 residues. Trimming took 0 bases from V and 0 from J, leaving 6 bases between them. Germline CDR1 SGHAT, CDR2 FQNNGV. Here the CDR3 DNA reads TGTGCCAGCAGCTTAGATGGAAGCTCCTACAATGAGCAGTTCTTC. As protein: CASSLDGSSYNEQFF.

CDR3 region: CASSSSRRIYGYTF. The CDR3 DNA reads TGTGCCAGCAGTTCCTCAAGACGGATCTATGGCTACACCTTC. The rearrangement uses TRBV6-5 and TRBJ1-2; D is undetermined. There are 14 residues in the CDR3. The germline V gene has CDR1 MNHEY and CDR2 SVGAGI. Trimming cost V 4 bases and J 4 bases, with 13 bases left between them.

The table lists this clone with a count of one. V usage is TRBV15 and J usage is TRBJ2-3; the match to TRBD2 covers 7 bases. This CDR3 is built from 16 residues. V lost 3 bases, J lost 4 bases, and 10 bases stayed unmatched. Germline V lookup: CDR1 LNHNV, CDR2 YYDKDF (reference sequence). CDR3 nucleotide sequence: TGTGCCACCAGCAGGTCGTGGAGCGGGATTGCAGATACGCAGTATTTT. It encodes CATSRSWSGIADTQYF.